Below, one TCR beta chain is given with its context. Antigen specificity is unknown. These data come from a study of response to subunit inactivated influenza vaccine. Whole-study findings and limits: It was suggested by the authors that few new T cells are recruited by each seasonal influenza vaccination.

CDR3 size: 13 residues. The germline V gene encodes CDR1 SGHKS and CDR2 YYEKEE (reference sequence). V lost 8 bases, J lost 5 bases, and 4 bases stayed unmatched. Via MiXCR, TCRdb re-called the RT-PCR reads, giving one row per CDR3 protein. The profile shows some 300,000 distinct CDR3 sequences, about 20% of them singletons. The receptor was isolated from a man aged 45-69 years who received an inactivated influenza vaccine. V and J are TRBV5-5 and TRBJ2-2, with TRBD2 matching 9 bases. The material was PBMCs from blood, obtained about 19 months after vaccination. The CDR3 DNA reads TGTGCCAGTGGACTAGCGTGGACCGGGGAGCTGTTTTTT. Its translation is CASGLAWTGELFF.